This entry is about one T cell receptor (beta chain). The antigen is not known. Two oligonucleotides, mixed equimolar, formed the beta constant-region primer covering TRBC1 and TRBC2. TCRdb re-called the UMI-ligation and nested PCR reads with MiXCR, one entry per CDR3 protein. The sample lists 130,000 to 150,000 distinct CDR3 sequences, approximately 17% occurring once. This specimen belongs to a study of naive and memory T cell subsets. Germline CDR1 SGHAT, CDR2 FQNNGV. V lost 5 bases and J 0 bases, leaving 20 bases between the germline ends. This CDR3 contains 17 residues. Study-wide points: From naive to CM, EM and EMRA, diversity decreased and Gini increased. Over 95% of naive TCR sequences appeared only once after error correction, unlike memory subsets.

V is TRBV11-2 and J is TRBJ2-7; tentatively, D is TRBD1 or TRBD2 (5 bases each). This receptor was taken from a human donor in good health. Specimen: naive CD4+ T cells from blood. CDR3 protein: CASSTKTPGRSSYEQYF. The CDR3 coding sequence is TGTGCCAGCAGCACGAAGACACCGGGACGGAGCTCCTACGAGCAGTACTTC.